This TCR beta chain emerged from a study of radiotherapy plus CTLA-4 blockade in lung cancer. Study at large: Among all patients, 18% showed objective responses, while 30% to 35% had disease control.

In chemo-refractory metastatic non-small-cell lung cancer, patients got ipilimumab CTLA-4 blockade together with focal radiation. Regarding the study as a whole: Some TCR clones had been derived from tumors. These clones expanded in peripheral blood after radiotherapy plus ipilimumab. Response, reportedly, was best predicted by interferon-beta along with early blood T cell clone dynamics.

CDR1 is SQVTM and CDR2 is ANQGSEA in the germline V gene. CDR3 length: 12 amino acids. The V gene end was trimmed by 6 bases and the J gene end by 10 bases; junction bases not matched to a gene: 2. About this clone: Its antigen is unknown.

Profiling relied on immunoSEQ multiplex PCR, and the TCRdb table lists in-frame clones only, not all of them. The table records around 71,000 clones, roughly four fifths of them present only once. Sequencing used peripheral blood, obtained from a patient treated with radiotherapy plus ipilimumab. The chain links TRBV29-1 to TRBJ2-1; 14 positions match TRBD2. This TCR came from a human donor with non-small cell lung cancer whose response to radiotherapy plus ipilimumab could not be evaluated. Some clones in this sample may be carry-over from other donors' samples. CDR3 sequence (DNA): TGCAGCGTGGGACTAGCGGGGGACGAGCAGTTCTTC. Amino acid sequence: CSVGLAGDEQFF.